One sample yielded the 25 T cell receptor beta chains listed below, sequenced in a study of cytomegalovirus exposure and HLA in healthy donors. PCR primers comprised 60 Vbeta and 13 Jbeta primers. The method was immunoSEQ multiplex PCR; TCRdb's version includes in-frame clones alone and lacks a portion of them. Among about 120,000 clones listed, roughly three fifths were seen once. Input material: PBMCs. The receptors were gathered from a man aged 40-50 years in good health and CMV-seropositive.

The gene calls are TRBV7-9 and TRBJ2-2, with 8 positions matching TRBD2. Germline CDR1 SEHNR, CDR2 FQNEAQ (reference sequence). This CDR3 is 16 amino acids long. After removal of 5 bases from V and 0 bases from J, the junction contained 5 bases not matched to a gene. The CDR3 DNA reads as TGTGCCAGCAGCCGGAGGGGACTAGCGAACACCGGGGAGCTGTTTTTT. This codes for CASSRRGLANTGELFF.

A note on this clone: Its ends do not fully match the called genes, so a read error is possible. The chain carries TRBV5-1 and TRBJ2-5, with 8 nucleotides matching TRBD1. The J call may be mistaken, given a closer DNA end match to TRBJ2-7. This CDR3 is 13 amino acids long. Germline V lookup: CDR1 SGHRS, CDR2 YFSETQ. CDR3 bases: TGCGCCAGCAGCGGACAGGGCTCCTCCGAGCAGTACTTC. Translated: CASSGQGSSEQYF.

The J gene is TRBJ2-1, the V gene TRBV11-2; 8 bases are a match to TRBD2. The V and J ends lost 6 bases and 5 bases, in that order; junction bases with no gene match: 12. This CDR3 comprises 16 residues. Germline V gene sequence: CDR1 SGHAT, CDR2 FQNNGV. CDR3 coding DNA: TGTGCCAGCAGGACCGGGAGGGGCGGGAAACACAATGAGCAGTTCTTC. It translates to CASRTGRGGKHNEQFF. The full variable domain, in which reference TRBV11-2 and TRBJ2-1 provide the parts outside the CDR3, is EAGVAQSPRYKIIEKRQSVAFWCNPISGHATLYWYQQILGQGPKLLIQFQNNGVVDDSQLPKDRFSAERLKGVDSTLKIQPAKLEDSAVYLCASRTGRGGKHNEQFFGPGTRLTVL.

The chain has TRBV27 and TRBJ1-2, with 7 bases that match TRBD1. Per the germline V gene, CDR1 is MNHEY and CDR2 is SMNVEV (reference sequence). There are 15 residues in the CDR3. After removal of 5 bases from V and 6 bases from J, the junction contained 12 bases not matched to a gene. The chain's CDR3 is CASSPNLRDSHGYTF. CDR3 in DNA: TGTGCCAGCAGTCCAAATCTAAGGGACAGCCATGGCTACACCTTC.

V usage is TRBV30 and J usage is TRBJ1-2, with D possibly being TRBD1 (5 bases). Trimming cost V 4 bases and J 4 bases, with 13 bases left between them. The CDR3 extends over 13 amino acids. Germline V CDR1 and CDR2: GTSNPN, SVGIG (reference sequence). CDR3 nucleotide sequence: TGTGCCTGGAATAGTTGGCAGGGCTATGGCTACACCTTC. It is translated as CAWNSWQGYGYTF. Looking up the rest from reference TRBV30 and TRBJ1-2 gives the full variable domain: SQTIHQWPATLVQPVGSPLSLECTVEGTSNPNLYWYRQAAGRGLQLLFYSVGIGQISSEVPQNLSASRPQDRQFILSSKKLLLSDSGFYLCAWNSWQGYGYTFGSGTRLTVV.

The chain has TRBV18 and TRBJ2-7; tentative D call: TRBD2 (5 bases). CDR1 KGHSH and CDR2 LQKENI come from the germline V gene. The CDR3 is made up of 15 amino acids. Trimming pared 6 bases from V and 2 bases from J, leaving 17 bases between. DNA for the CDR3: TGTGCCAGCTCCCCTAAGACTAATGGGCCCTACGAGCAGTACTTC. Translating it yields CASSPKTNGPYEQYF. The full variable domain, completed using reference TRBV18 and TRBJ2-7, is NAGVMQNPRHLVRRRGQEARLRCSPMKGHSHVYWYRQLPEEGLKFMVYLQKENIIDESGMPKERFSAEFPKEGPSILRIQQVVRGDSAAYFCASSPKTNGPYEQYFGPGTRLTVT.

The chain recombines TRBV29-1 with TRBJ2-1; D unclear. The germline CDR1 and CDR2 sequences are SQVTM and ANQGSEA. Trimming removed 7 bases at V and 8 bases at J, with 9 bases between. The CDR3 totals 10 residues. The CDR3 sequence is CSAGTDEQFF. The CDR3 DNA reads as TGCAGCGCCGGTACAGATGAGCAGTTCTTC.

The chain recombines TRBV7-3 with TRBJ2-7; possible D gene TRBD1, 7 bases. This CDR3 has 12 amino acids. Trimming cost V 8 bases and J 2 bases, with 10 bases left between them. The V gene's germline CDR1 is SGHTA and CDR2 FQGTGA. CDR3 nucleotide sequence: TGTGCCAGCGCGGGACAGACCTACGAGCAGTACTTC. Translation gives CASAGQTYEQYF.

The chain couples TRBV18 to TRBJ1-5; 7 bases line up with TRBD1. The CDR3 runs to 16 residues. Germline V gene data show CDR1 as KGHSH and CDR2 as LQKENI. J gave up 6 bases and V 5 bases, and 13 bases lay outside the gene matches. CDR3 sequence reads: CASSLGRGQSAQPQHF. For the CDR3, the DNA is TGTGCCAGCTCATTGGGCAGGGGACAGTCGGCTCAGCCCCAGCATTTT.

J is TRBJ1-4 and V is TRBV10-1; tentatively, D is TRBD1 (5 bases). V was trimmed by 0 bases and J by 4 bases, leaving 21 bases between them. Germline assignment: CDR1 WNHNN and CDR2 SYGVQD (reference sequence). The CDR3 has 19 residues. DNA for the CDR3: TGCGCCAGCAGTGAGTCGAGGCAGCGACATAGGGGCCTTAATGAAAAACTGTTTTTT. Translating it yields CASSESRQRHRGLNEKLFF.

This clone was observed a single time. The chain has TRBV29-1 and TRBJ1-1; D might be TRBD1 (5 bases). V lost 6 bases to trimming and J lost 4 bases, with 12 bases between them. The CDR3 is 12 residues long. CDR1 and CDR2 from the germline V gene are SQVTM and ANQGSEA. DNA of the CDR3: TGCAGCGTGCAGGGTAGGGGCACTGAAGCTTTCTTT. Residues: CSVQGRGTEAFF.

This clone was seen only a few times. The V call is TRBV27, the J call TRBJ2-1, with 7 bases that match TRBD2. This CDR3 has 17 amino acids. CDR1 is MNHEY and CDR2 is SMNVEV in the germline V gene (reference sequence). V lost 6 bases, J lost 0 bases, and 11 bases stayed unmatched. CDR3 sequence reads: CASSRGAGQSSYNEQFF. In DNA, the CDR3 is TGTGCCAGCAGCCGGGGAGCGGGGCAAAGCTCCTACAATGAGCAGTTCTTC.

This clone was seen a handful of times. V usage is TRBV19 and J usage is TRBJ2-3; D is possibly TRBD1 (5 bases). In germline, CDR1 is LNHDA, CDR2 SQIVND (reference sequence). The CDR3 runs 16 residues. V was pared by 4 bases and J by 3 bases, with 17 bases between. CDR3 sequence (DNA): TGTGCCAGTAGTAACCCGATTAGGGGCCAGACAGATACGCAGTATTTT. Protein product: CASSNPIRGQTDTQYF.

The V call is TRBV5-1, the J call TRBJ2-2; TRBD1 matches 7 bases. V gave up 9 bases and J gave up 1 base; unmatched junction bases: 3. Germline lookup yields CDR1 SGHRS and CDR2 YFSETQ. The CDR3 is made up of 13 amino acids. The CDR3 here is CATNRGNTGELFF. The DNA for the CDR3 is TGCGCCACCAACAGGGGGAACACCGGGGAGCTGTTTTTT.

J is TRBJ2-2 and V is TRBV27; 7 bases are shared with TRBD2. The CDR3 is 15 amino acids. The V gene's germline CDR1 is MNHEY and CDR2 SMNVEV (reference sequence). V dropped 2 bases and J dropped 4; count of bases not matched to a gene: 4. The CDR3 region has the DNA TGTGCCAGCAGTTTACTAGCGGCGCTCACCGGGGAGCTGTTTTTT. Translation gives CASSLLAALTGELFF.

V gene TRBV9 combines with J gene TRBJ2-1, with a possible D match to TRBD2 (6 bases). The CDR3 has 16 residues. Germline CDR1 and CDR2: SGDLS and YYNGEE. V was clipped by 0 bases and J by 6 bases, with 16 bases between them. The CDR3 loop is CASSVAGTWGVNEQFF. The DNA of the CDR3 is TGTGCCAGCAGCGTAGCCGGCACTTGGGGGGTCAATGAGCAGTTCTTC.

The CDR3, as DNA: TGTGCCAGCAGCTTGATCCAGGGGGAGCAGTACTTC. Translated, it gives CASSLIQGEQYF. The chain combines TRBV5-4 with TRBJ2-7, with D possibly TRBD1 on 6 matching bases. This CDR3 is built from 12 residues. The V gene's germline CDR1 is SGHNT and CDR2 YYREEE (reference sequence). V lost 1 base and J 7 bases, leaving 9 bases between the germline ends. The full variable domain, completed using reference TRBV5-4 and TRBJ2-7, is ETGVTQSPTHLIKTRGQQVTLRCSSQSGHNTVSWYQQALGQGPQFIFQYYREEENGRGNFPPRFSGLQFPNYSSELNVNALELDDSALYLCASSLIQGEQYFGPGTRLTVT.

The rearrangement joins TRBV5-6 to TRBJ1-1, with D perhaps matching TRBD1 (6 bases). Germline V gene data show CDR1 as SGHDT and CDR2 as YYEEEE. V shed 5 bases and J shed 7 bases, with 12 bases lying between them. The CDR3 is 12 residues long. The CDR3 loop is CASRVRGGEAFF. CDR3 coding DNA: TGTGCCAGCAGGGTGAGGGGGGGTGAAGCTTTCTTT.

This clone turned up a few times. The J gene is TRBJ1-3, the V gene TRBV19, with D hard to call. The CDR3 is made up of 17 amino acids. CDR1 is LNHDA, CDR2 SQIVND, per germline (reference sequence). V was trimmed by 5 bases and J by 0 bases, leaving 17 bases between them. This CDR3 reads CASSQRAPFGSGNTIYF. The CDR3 DNA reads TGTGCCAGTAGTCAGCGGGCCCCCTTCGGCTCTGGAAACACCATATATTTT.

The chain employs TRBV5-5 and TRBJ1-2, with unresolved D. The CDR3 has 14 residues. The germline V gene has CDR1 SGHKS and CDR2 YYEKEE (reference sequence). With 0 bases removed from V and 0 bases from J, the gap between germline ends came to 6 bases. As DNA, the CDR3 is TGTGCCAGCAGCTTGGACAGAGCTAACTATGGCTACACCTTC. Its translation: CASSLDRANYGYTF.

The V gene is TRBV14, the J gene TRBJ1-2, with TRBD1 as a possible D gene (5 bases). V lost 1 base and J 8 bases, leaving 11 bases between the germline ends. This CDR3 comprises 13 residues. The germline gives CDR1 SGHDN, CDR2 FVKESK. The CDR3 DNA reads TGTGCCAGCAGCCAAGTCGGCAGGGTCGGCTACACCTTC. Translating gives CASSQVGRVGYTF.

This clone was seen only once. V and J are TRBV9 and TRBJ1-6; 8 bases map to TRBD1. This CDR3 comprises 14 residues. V shed 3 bases, J shed 10 bases, and the junction held 6 bases outside the gene matches. Germline CDR1 and CDR2: SGDLS and YYNGEE. The CDR3 DNA follows: TGTGCCAGCAGCGAGACAGGGGCCCTATCACCCCTCCACTTT. Its protein is CASSETGALSPLHF. The complete variable domain, with remaining parts taken from reference TRBV9 and TRBJ1-6, reads DSGVTQTPKHLITATGQRVTLRCSPRSGDLSVYWYQQSLDQGLQFLIQYYNGEERAKGNILERFSAQQFPDLHSELNLSSLELGDSALYFCASSETGALSPLHFGNGTRLTVT.

The chain carries TRBV7-8 and TRBJ1-3; D is unresolved. Germline V gives CDR1 SGHVS, CDR2 FQNEAQ. The CDR3 sequence is 14 residues long. The V end was cut by 5 bases, the J end by 4 bases, with 12 bases between. The DNA of the CDR3 is TGTGCCAGCAGCCTATCCAGAGGCGGAAACACCATATATTTT. Translating it yields CASSLSRGGNTIYF.

The rearrangement joins TRBV7-3 to TRBJ2-1; tentative D call: TRBD2 (6 bases). This CDR3 has 13 residues. Trimming removed 8 bases at V and 4 bases at J, with 12 bases between. Germline V gives CDR1 SGHTA, CDR2 FQGTGA. For the CDR3, the DNA is TGTGCCAGCTCCTTAGCGGTATACAATGAGCAGTTCTTC. This gives the protein CASSLAVYNEQFF.

V gene TRBV9 combines with J gene TRBJ1-2; no firm D call. V dropped 6 bases and J dropped 4 bases, with 19 bases sitting between them. CDR1 and CDR2 (germline): SGDLS, YYNGEE. The length of the CDR3 is 15 residues. The CDR3 loop is CASTGGRIEIYGYTF. In nucleotides, the CDR3 is TGTGCCAGCACAGGAGGTCGGATCGAGATCTATGGCTACACCTTC. Drawing the rest from reference TRBV9 and TRBJ1-2, the complete variable domain is DSGVTQTPKHLITATGQRVTLRCSPRSGDLSVYWYQQSLDQGLQFLIQYYNGEERAKGNILERFSAQQFPDLHSELNLSSLELGDSALYFCASTGGRIEIYGYTFGSGTRLTVV.